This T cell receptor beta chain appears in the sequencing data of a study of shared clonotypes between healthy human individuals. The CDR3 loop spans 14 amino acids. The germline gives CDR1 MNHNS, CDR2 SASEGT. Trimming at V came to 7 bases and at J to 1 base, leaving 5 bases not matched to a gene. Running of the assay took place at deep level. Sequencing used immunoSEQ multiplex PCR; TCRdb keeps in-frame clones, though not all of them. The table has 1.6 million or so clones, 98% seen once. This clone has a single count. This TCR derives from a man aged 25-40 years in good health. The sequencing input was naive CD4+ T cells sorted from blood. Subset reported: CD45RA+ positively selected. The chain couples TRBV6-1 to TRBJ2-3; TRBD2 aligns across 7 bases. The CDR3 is CASTRDYRTDTQYF. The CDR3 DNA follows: TGTGCCAGCACTCGGGACTATCGCACAGATACGCAGTATTTT.